One and the same sample provided the 15 T cell receptor beta chains below, sequenced in a study of cytomegalovirus exposure and HLA in healthy donors. Primers included in the PCR were 60 Vbeta and 13 Jbeta primers. The data were produced by immunoSEQ multiplex PCR, yet TCRdb's version contains in-frame clones alone and is incomplete. This sample yields around 200,000 clones, of which 79% are seen a single time; 4.4% belongs to the top ten. Sequences were obtained from PBMCs. These receptors were obtained from a woman under 40 in good health and CMV-seropositive.

The chain has TRBV6-5 and TRBJ2-7, with TRBD2 matching over 7 bases. CDR3 length: 16 amino acids. Losses at the gene ends were 0 bases for V and 4 bases for J; bases not matched to a gene: 9. Per the germline V gene, CDR1 is MNHEY and CDR2 is SVGAGI. The CDR3 DNA sequence: TGTGCCAGCAGTTACTCGGGAGGACTAGACCATTACGAGCAGTACTTC. Translating it yields CASSYSGGLDHYEQYF.

This chain joins TRBV2 and TRBJ1-2; D may be TRBD1 (5 bases). Germline loops: CDR1 SNHLY, CDR2 FYNNEI. With 5 bases removed from V and 4 bases from J, the gap between germline ends came to 20 bases. The CDR3 length is 16 residues. CDR3 residues: CASSIQDGYLFYGYTF. CDR3 DNA: TGTGCCAGCAGTATACAGGACGGCTACCTATTCTATGGCTACACCTTC.

This chain connects TRBV25-1 to TRBJ1-2; no reliable D call. In germline, CDR1 is MGHDK, CDR2 SYGVNS. V was pared by 4 bases and J by 4 bases, with 10 bases between. The CDR3 has 13 residues. The CDR3 is CASSASASYGYTF. The CDR3 nucleotides are TGTGCCAGCAGTGCAAGCGCGAGCTATGGCTACACCTTC.

The CDR3 is CASSPRQEKLFF. The CDR3 DNA is TGTGCCAGCAGCCCAAGACAGGAAAAACTGTTTTTT. The chain links TRBV7-9 to TRBJ1-4, with a possible D match to TRBD1 (5 bases). V lost 5 bases and J lost 8, with 9 bases in between. This CDR3 is built from 12 residues. Germline V gene lookup returns CDR1 SEHNR and CDR2 FQNEAQ (reference sequence). The full variable domain, in which reference TRBV7-9 and TRBJ1-4 provide the parts outside the CDR3, is DTGVSQNPRHKITKRGQNVTFRCDPISEHNRLYWYRQTLGQGPEFLTYFQNEAQLEKSRLLSDRFSAERPKGSFSTLEIQRTEQGDSAMYLCASSPRQEKLFFGSGTQLSVL.

V gene TRBV14 combines with J gene TRBJ2-1; TRBD1 is a possible D gene (9 bases). CDR1 is SGHDN and CDR2 is FVKESK in the germline V gene. Trimming stripped 0 bases from V and 9 bases from J, with 24 bases between. The CDR3 runs to 18 residues. CDR3 amino acids: CASSQDETGGGLAVEQFF. DNA of the CDR3: TGTGCCAGCAGCCAAGATGAAACAGGGGGCGGACTAGCCGTTGAGCAGTTCTTC. Variable domain in full (rest from reference TRBV14 and TRBJ2-1): EAGVTQFPSHSVIEKGQTVTLRCDPISGHDNLYWYRRVMGKEIKFLLHFVKESKQDESGMPNNRFLAERTGGTYSTLKVQPAELEDSGVYFCASSQDETGGGLAVEQFFGPGTRLTVL.

The chain employs TRBV4-3 and TRBJ1-2, with 9 bases that match TRBD1. The germline gives CDR1 LGHNA, CDR2 YSLEER. The CDR3 extends over 13 amino acids. The trim removed 4 bases at V and 6 bases at J, leaving 3 bases unmatched. CDR3 in amino acids: CASSPRTGDGYTF. The CDR3 DNA is TGCGCCAGCAGCCCGCGGACAGGGGATGGCTACACCTTC.

The chain has TRBV29-1 and TRBJ2-7; 9 bases are shared with TRBD2. The germline V gene has CDR1 SQVTM and CDR2 ANQGSEA. The CDR3 consists of 13 residues. Germline trimming cut 4 bases from V and 4 bases from J; bases unmatched to any gene: 5. CDR3 nucleotide sequence: TGCAGCGTTGGGTTAGCGGGGGTTTACGAGCAGTACTTC. The encoded protein is CSVGLAGVYEQYF.

The chain carries TRBV6-5 and TRBJ2-7; weak D call: TRBD2 (6 bases). The CDR3 length is 16 residues. V was trimmed by 0 bases and J by 2 bases, leaving 14 bases between them. Germline V lookup: CDR1 MNHEY, CDR2 SVGAGI. The CDR3 sequence: CASSYSTGTVTYEQYF. The CDR3 DNA sequence: TGTGCCAGCAGTTACTCTACCGGGACTGTAACCTACGAGCAGTACTTC.

This clone was picked up one time. The chain has TRBV6-1 and TRBJ2-7; TRBD2 matches 12 bases. V trimming: 5 bases; J trimming: 2 bases; junction bases outside the gene matches: 4. Germline assignment: CDR1 MNHNS and CDR2 SASEGT. The CDR3 length is 15 residues. The CDR3: CASSFGLAGPYEQYF. The CDR3 bases are TGTGCCAGCAGTTTCGGACTAGCGGGACCCTACGAGCAGTACTTC.

The sample holds a few counts of this clone. The V call is TRBV12-5, the J call TRBJ2-3; 7 bases agree with TRBD2. The CDR3 is 15 amino acids. With 5 bases clipped from V and 3 bases from J, the junction kept 8 bases outside the gene matches. Per germline, CDR1 LGHNT and CDR2 FRNRAP. Here the CDR3 reads CASGPGLLETDTQYF. The CDR3 DNA sequence: TGTGCTAGTGGTCCGGGACTATTAGAGACAGATACGCAGTATTTT.

The chain couples TRBV4-3 to TRBJ1-1, with 8 bases aligning to TRBD1. CDR3 size: 16 residues. With V trimmed by 0 bases and J by 7 bases, 10 bases remained unmatched. Per germline, CDR1 LGHNA and CDR2 YSLEER. CDR3 in DNA: TGCGCCAGCAGCCAAGATAGGGACAGGAATACTTTTGAAGCTTTCTTT. This encodes CASSQDRDRNTFEAFF.

The count of this clone is one. The gene calls are TRBV7-9 and TRBJ2-2, with 9 bases aligning to TRBD1. The CDR3 spans 15 residues. CDR1 and CDR2 (germline): SEHNR, FQNEAQ (reference sequence). Germline trimming cut 5 bases from V and 2 bases from J; bases unmatched to any gene: 3. The DNA of the CDR3 is TGTGCCAGCAGCCGGACAGGGGCTAACACCGGGGAGCTGTTTTTT. Protein product: CASSRTGANTGELFF.

The V call is TRBV10-2, the J call TRBJ1-5; 7 positions agree with TRBD1. The V gene's germline CDR1 is WSHSY and CDR2 SAAADI. The CDR3 covers 13 residues. V dropped 6 bases and J dropped 3; count of bases not matched to a gene: 2. The CDR3 is CASRGTVNQPQHF. The CDR3 DNA reads as TGCGCCAGCAGGGGGACAGTCAATCAGCCCCAGCATTTT.

This clone was seen just once. This sequence joins TRBV11-2 and TRBJ2-3; 13 positions agree with TRBD2. Trimming took 6 bases from V and 2 from J; bases not matched to a gene: 5. The CDR3 length is 16 residues. Germline CDR1 and CDR2: SGHAT and FQNNGV. The CDR3 is CASRPTSGRATDTQYF. The CDR3 DNA sequence: TGTGCCAGCAGGCCAACTAGCGGGAGGGCCACAGATACGCAGTATTTT.

The chain combines TRBV15 with TRBJ2-7; D ambiguous. This CDR3 spans 11 amino acids. Germline CDR1 LNHNV, CDR2 YYDKDF (reference sequence). V was cut by 1 base and J by 6 bases, with 4 bases left in between. DNA for the CDR3: TGTGCCACCAGCAGAGTCGGCGAGCAGTACTTC. It is translated as CATSRVGEQYF. The whole variable domain, remainder taken from reference TRBV15 and TRBJ2-7, is DAMVIQNPRYQVTQFGKPVTLSCSQTLNHNVMYWYQQKSSQAPKLLFHYYDKDFNNEADTPDNFQSRRPNTSFCFLDIRSPGLGDTAMYLCATSRVGEQYFGPGTRLTVT.